This is a list of T cell receptor beta chains from one sample in a study of T cell responses to AZD1222 COVID-19 vaccine. Some clones are missing from TCRdb's copy, which holds only in-frame ones; the method was immunoSEQ multiplex PCR. The table includes under 200,000 clones, about 91% detected once. Sequencing used peripheral blood, obtained on day 0 of MenACWY control vaccination. Receptor source: an adult in good health. Both conserved end residues are part of each CDR3. The D gene is left open where the match is weak. For some rows the clone size is stated as once, few or many, or as a class when expanded; others skip it.

V gene,J gene,D gene,clone size,CDR3 protein,CDR3 DNA
TRBV24-1,TRBJ1-1,NA,once,CATSDWGGTEAFF,TGTGCCACCAGTGATTGGGGGGGCACTGAAGCTTTCTTT
TRBV7-9,TRBJ2-1,TRBD2,NA,CASSPRLAGEYEQFF,TGTGCCAGCAGCCCTAGACTAGCGGGAGAATACGAGCAGTTCTTC
TRBV18,TRBJ1-2,NA,NA,CASSSPSYGYTF,TGTGCCAGCTCATCCCCCTCTTATGGCTACACCTTC
TRBV28,TRBJ1-5,NA,once,CASRARSNQPQHF,TGTGCCAGCAGGGCGAGGAGCAATCAGCCCCAGCATTTT
TRBV30,TRBJ1-1,NA,NA,CAWRGHMNTEAFF,TGTGCCTGGAGGGGACACATGAACACTGAAGCTTTCTTT
TRBV2,TRBJ2-4,TRBD1,NA,CASSRDRVSQGIQYF,TGTGCCAGCAGTAGGGACAGAGTATCCCAAGGAATTCAGTACTTC
TRBV25-1,TRBJ2-5,NA,NA,CASSAVETGAGGTQYF,TGTGCCAGCAGTGCCGTAGAGACTGGGGCGGGTGGGACCCAGTACTTC
TRBV18,TRBJ1-5,TRBD1,NA,CASSSEDRGPDNQPQHF,TGTGCCAGCTCATCGGAGGACAGGGGGCCAGACAATCAGCCCCAGCATTTT
TRBV18,TRBJ2-3,TRBD2,NA,CASSPPRVAGGPLDTQYF,TGTGCCAGCTCACCACCGAGAGTAGCGGGAGGCCCCTTGGATACGCAGTATTTT
TRBV7-2,TRBJ2-6,TRBD1,NA,CASSLSTGAGANVLTF,TGTGCCAGCAGCTTGTCGACAGGGGCTGGGGCCAACGTCCTGACTTTC
TRBV5-1,TRBJ1-1,NA,NA,CASSPFPRQDTEAFF,TGCGCCAGCAGCCCCTTCCCAAGACAGGACACTGAAGCTTTCTTT
TRBV11-1,TRBJ2-7,TRBD1,NA,CASSLYSQGPSYEQYF,TGTGCCAGCAGCCTATACTCACAGGGGCCCTCCTACGAGCAGTACTTC
TRBV19,TRBJ1-6,NA,once,CASSLRQVVSPLHF,TGTGCCAGTAGCCTTCGACAGGTTGTATCACCCCTCCACTTT
TRBV2,TRBJ1-5,TRBD1,NA,CASSPTGRGQPQHF,TGTGCCAGCAGTCCGACAGGGAGAGGTCAGCCCCAGCATTTT
TRBV24-1,TRBJ2-3,NA,NA,CATSRPEEGTDTQYF,TGTGCCACCAGCAGACCGGAAGAAGGCACAGATACGCAGTATTTT
TRBV5-8,TRBJ2-3,NA,NA,CASSPSIDTQYF,TGTGCCAGCAGCCCATCTATAGATACGCAGTATTTT
TRBV11-2,TRBJ1-5,NA,NA,CASSLQNNQPQHF,TGTGCCAGCAGCTTGCAGAACAATCAGCCCCAGCATTTT
TRBV7-2,TRBJ2-7,NA,once,CASSKSTTRSYEQYF,TGTGCCAGCAGCAAATCGACAACTAGATCCTACGAGCAGTACTTC
TRBV4-1,TRBJ2-7,NA,NA,CASSPGAGVPYEQYF,TGCGCCAGCAGCCCGGGGGCAGGGGTTCCCTACGAGCAGTACTTC
TRBV6-6,TRBJ1-5,NA,NA,CASKGSNQPQHF,TGTGCCAGCAAAGGTAGCAATCAGCCCCAGCATTTT
TRBV7-9,TRBJ2-1,TRBD1,NA,CASSLTQGTEQFF,TGTGCCAGCAGCTTAACACAGGGGACTGAGCAGTTCTTC
TRBV7-9,TRBJ1-5,TRBD1,NA,CASSLGDRGPTEPQHF,TGTGCCAGCAGCTTAGGGGACAGGGGGCCGACTGAGCCCCAGCATTTT
TRBV7-8,TRBJ1-1,NA,NA,CASSLDGGNTEAFF,TGTGCCAGCAGCTTGGATGGAGGGAACACTGAAGCTTTCTTT
TRBV28,TRBJ1-5,TRBD1,few,CASSWAGGQPQHF,TGTGCCAGCAGTTGGGCAGGGGGTCAGCCCCAGCATTTT
TRBV3-1/TRBV3-2,TRBJ1-5,TRBD1,NA,CASSQTGANQPQHF,TGTGCCAGCAGCCAGACAGGGGCTAATCAGCCCCAGCATTTT
TRBV2,TRBJ1-4,NA,NA,CASNHKFGEKLFF,TGTGCCAGCAATCATAAGTTTGGTGAAAAACTGTTTTTT
TRBV28,TRBJ2-5,TRBD2,NA,CASSLLASGTAETQYF,TGTGCCAGCAGTTTATTAGCTAGCGGAACGGCAGAGACCCAGTACTTC
TRBV2,TRBJ2-7,NA,few,CASSEAQVAQGEQYF,TGTGCCAGCAGTGAAGCGCAGGTCGCTCAGGGCGAGCAGTACTTC
TRBV5-1,TRBJ1-1,NA,NA,CASSYVPENTEAFF,TGCGCCAGCAGTTACGTGCCAGAGAACACTGAAGCTTTCTTT
TRBV18,TRBJ1-3,NA,NA,CASSTVTVSGNTIYF,TGTGCCAGCTCCACCGTGACAGTCTCTGGAAACACCATATATTTT
TRBV18,TRBJ2-1,NA,NA,CASSLASRYNEQFF,TGTGCCAGCTCACTGGCTTCCCGCTACAATGAGCAGTTCTTC
TRBV24-1,TRBJ2-5,NA,few,CATSDSGQPGQETQYF,TGTGCCACCAGTGATTCCGGACAGCCCGGCCAGGAGACCCAGTACTTC
TRBV25-1,TRBJ1-1,TRBD1,once,CASSESVTGIMNTEAFF,TGTGCCAGCAGTGAATCCGTGACAGGGATTATGAACACTGAAGCTTTCTTT
TRBV11-3,TRBJ2-7,TRBD2,NA,CASSRLAGAREQYF,TGTGCCAGCAGCCGACTAGCGGGAGCTCGGGAGCAGTACTTC
TRBV19,TRBJ1-5,TRBD1,NA,CASSIEVTGNQPQHF,TGTGCCAGTAGTATAGAGGTGACAGGGAATCAGCCCCAGCATTTT
TRBV4-3,TRBJ2-2,NA,NA,CASSQPGGSSTGELFF,TGCGCCAGCAGCCAACCTGGGGGGTCTAGCACCGGGGAGCTGTTTTTT
TRBV29-1,TRBJ1-1,NA,NA,CSVRGWLNTEAFF,TGCAGCGTACGAGGGTGGTTGAACACTGAAGCTTTCTTT
TRBV4-3,TRBJ1-5,NA,NA,CASSQDRGEHQPQHF,TGCGCCAGCAGCCAAGATCGTGGGGAGCATCAGCCCCAGCATTTT
TRBV7-9,TRBJ2-5,TRBD2,NA,CASSFLGLAGVGETQYF,TGTGCCAGCAGCTTCTTGGGACTAGCGGGAGTTGGAGAGACCCAGTACTTC
TRBV27,TRBJ2-5,NA,NA,CASSLKGLSWYF,TGTGCCAGCAGTTTAAAGGGGCTGTCCTGGTACTTC
TRBV28,TRBJ1-2,NA,NA,CASRDRWGYTF,TGTGCCAGCAGGGACCGATGGGGCTACACCTTC
TRBV4-3,TRBJ2-2,NA,NA,CASSLQGSGELFF,TGCGCCAGCAGCCTACAGGGTTCCGGGGAGCTGTTTTTT